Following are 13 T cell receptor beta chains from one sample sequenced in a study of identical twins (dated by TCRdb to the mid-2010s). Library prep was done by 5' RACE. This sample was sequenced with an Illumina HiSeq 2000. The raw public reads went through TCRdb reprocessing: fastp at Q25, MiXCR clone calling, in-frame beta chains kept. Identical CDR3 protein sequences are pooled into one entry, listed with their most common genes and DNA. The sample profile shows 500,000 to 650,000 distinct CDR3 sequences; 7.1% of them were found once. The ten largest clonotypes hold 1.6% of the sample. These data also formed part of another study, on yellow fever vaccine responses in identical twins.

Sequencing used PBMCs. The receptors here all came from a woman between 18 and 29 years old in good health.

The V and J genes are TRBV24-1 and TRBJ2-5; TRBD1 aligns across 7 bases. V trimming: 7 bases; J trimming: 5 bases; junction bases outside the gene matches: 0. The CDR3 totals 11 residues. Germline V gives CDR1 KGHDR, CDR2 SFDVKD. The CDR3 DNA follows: TGTGCCACCAGACAGGGGGAGACCCAGTACTTC. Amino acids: CATRQGETQYF.

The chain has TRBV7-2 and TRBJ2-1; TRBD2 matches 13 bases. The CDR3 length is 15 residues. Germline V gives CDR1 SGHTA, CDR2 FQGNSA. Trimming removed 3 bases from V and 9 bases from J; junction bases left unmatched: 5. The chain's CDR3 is CASSFTSGGAFEQFF. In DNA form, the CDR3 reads TGTGCCAGCAGCTTTACTAGCGGGGGGGCGTTTGAGCAGTTCTTC.

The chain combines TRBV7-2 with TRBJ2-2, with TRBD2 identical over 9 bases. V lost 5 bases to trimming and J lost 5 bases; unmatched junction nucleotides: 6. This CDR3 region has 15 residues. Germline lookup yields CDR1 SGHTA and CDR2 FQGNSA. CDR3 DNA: TGTGCCAGCAGCCGGGGCGGGGGGGCGACCGGGGAGCTGTTTTTT. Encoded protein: CASSRGGGATGELFF.

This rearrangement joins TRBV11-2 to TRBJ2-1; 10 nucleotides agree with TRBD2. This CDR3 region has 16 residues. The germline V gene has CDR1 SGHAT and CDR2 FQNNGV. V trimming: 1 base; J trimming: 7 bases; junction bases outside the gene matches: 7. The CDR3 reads CASSLVRSSGSNEQFF. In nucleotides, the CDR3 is TGTGCCAGCAGCTTAGTGAGGTCTAGCGGGAGTAATGAGCAGTTCTTC.

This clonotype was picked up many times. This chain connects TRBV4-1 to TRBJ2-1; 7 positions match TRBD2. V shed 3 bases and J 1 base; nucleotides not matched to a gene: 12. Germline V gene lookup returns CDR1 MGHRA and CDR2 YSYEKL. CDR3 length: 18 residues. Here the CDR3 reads CASSQGLLAGPSYNEQFF. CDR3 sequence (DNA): TGCGCCAGCAGCCAGGGCCTTTTAGCGGGCCCATCCTACAATGAGCAGTTCTTC.

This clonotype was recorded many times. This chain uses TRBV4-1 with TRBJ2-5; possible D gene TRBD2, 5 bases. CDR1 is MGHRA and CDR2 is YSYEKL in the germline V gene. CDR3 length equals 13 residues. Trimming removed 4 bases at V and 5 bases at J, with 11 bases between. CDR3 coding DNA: TGCGCCAGCAGCCTGGAGGTTTTGGAGACCCAGTACTTC. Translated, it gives CASSLEVLETQYF.

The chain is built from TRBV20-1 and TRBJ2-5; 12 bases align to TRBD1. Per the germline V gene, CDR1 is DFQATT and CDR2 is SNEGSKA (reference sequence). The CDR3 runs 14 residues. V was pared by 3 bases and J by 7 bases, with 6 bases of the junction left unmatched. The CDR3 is CSASPGQGAGTQYF. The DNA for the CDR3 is TGCAGTGCTAGCCCGGGACAGGGGGCAGGGACCCAGTACTTC.

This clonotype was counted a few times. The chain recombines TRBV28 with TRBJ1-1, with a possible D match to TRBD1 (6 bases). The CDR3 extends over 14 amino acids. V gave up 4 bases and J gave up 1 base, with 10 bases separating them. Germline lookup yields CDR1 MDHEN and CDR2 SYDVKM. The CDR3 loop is CASSYTRGNTEAFF. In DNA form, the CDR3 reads TGTGCCAGCAGTTACACCAGGGGGAACACTGAAGCTTTCTTT.

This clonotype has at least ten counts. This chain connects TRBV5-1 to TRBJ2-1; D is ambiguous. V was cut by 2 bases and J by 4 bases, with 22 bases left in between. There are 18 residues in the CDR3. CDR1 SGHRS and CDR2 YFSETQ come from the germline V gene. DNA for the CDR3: TGCGCCAGCAGCTTAGTTCCGATCGCCCAACGGGTTTACAATGAGCAGTTCTTC. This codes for CASSLVPIAQRVYNEQFF.

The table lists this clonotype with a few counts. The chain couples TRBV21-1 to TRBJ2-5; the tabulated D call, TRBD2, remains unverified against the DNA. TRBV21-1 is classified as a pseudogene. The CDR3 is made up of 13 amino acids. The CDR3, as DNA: TGTGCCAGCAGCAATCCTCCCAGGTCGCTTTTCAACTTC. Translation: CASSNPPRSLFNF.

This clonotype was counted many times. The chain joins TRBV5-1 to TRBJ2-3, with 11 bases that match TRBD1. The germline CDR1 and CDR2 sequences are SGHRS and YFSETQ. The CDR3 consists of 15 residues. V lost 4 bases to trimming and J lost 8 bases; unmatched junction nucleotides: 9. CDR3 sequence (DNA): TGCGCCAGCAGCGCCGGGACAGGGGGTTATGCTACGCAGTATTTT. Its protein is CASSAGTGGYATQYF.

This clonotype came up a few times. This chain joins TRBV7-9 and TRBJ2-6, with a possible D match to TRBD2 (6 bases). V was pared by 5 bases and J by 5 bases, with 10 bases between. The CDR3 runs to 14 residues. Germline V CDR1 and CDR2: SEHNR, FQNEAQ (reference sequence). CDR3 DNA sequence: TGTGCCAGCAGCCCTGGGACTCGGGCCAACGTCCTGACTTTC. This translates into CASSPGTRANVLTF.

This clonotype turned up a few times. CDR3 region: CASSLGYSGLANEQFF. DNA of the CDR3: TGTGCCAGCAGCTTAGGATACTCAGGACTAGCGAATGAGCAGTTCTTC. This chain joins TRBV11-2 and TRBJ2-1, with TRBD2 matching over 9 bases. The CDR3 runs 16 residues. J lost 7 bases, V lost 1 base, and 8 bases had no gene match. CDR1 and CDR2 from the germline V gene are SGHAT and FQNNGV. Supplemented by reference TRBV11-2 and TRBJ2-1, the full variable domain reads EAGVAQSPRYKIIEKRQSVAFWCNPISGHATLYWYQQILGQGPKLLIQFQNNGVVDDSQLPKDRFSAERLKGVDSTLKIQPAKLEDSAVYLCASSLGYSGLANEQFFGPGTRLTVL.